This TCR beta chain was observed in a study of a mutant IDH1 vaccine in newly diagnosed glioma. Study-level information: Averaging approximately 40 years of age, treated patients were about 60% male and approximately 40% female. Previous treatment comprised radiotherapy, temozolomide, or both, mostly both.

Study-level results: Pseudoprogression seemed unlinked to shifts in top peripheral T cell clonotypes.

On this clone: Its specificity is unknown.

Measured with immunoSEQ multiplex PCR; TCRdb has only the in-frame clones, and not every one. The sample comprises 60,000 or so clones, 89% of which are singletons, and under 2% rests with the top ten. The CDR3 runs to 16 residues. Looked up from germline, CDR1 is ENHRY and CDR2 is SYGVKD. With V trimmed by 1 base and J by 1 base, 6 bases remained unmatched. As to time point: week 11, during vaccination. Mutant IDH1 20-mer peptide, at 300 ug, made up each vaccine dose, with topical imiquimod. The astrocytomas were IDH1-mutant, ATRX-negative, and WHO grade 3 or 4. The sample consisted of PBMCs, taken from a glioma patient whose treatment included an IDH1 peptide vaccine. This chain joins TRBV10-3 and TRBJ1-1; 7 bases agree with TRBD1. The receptor was isolated from a man aged 35-49 years with glioma. CDR3 bases: TGTGCCATCAGTGAGTTCCGAGGGACAGAGAACACTGAAGCTTTCTTT. Its protein is CAISEFRGTENTEAFF.